This entry describes one T cell receptor beta chain. This specimen belongs to a study of blood T cell repertoires in COVID-19. Overall study: Some COVID-19 samples were acute and others convalescent; all came from the United States, Italy and Spain.

Authors' processing steps: Amplification of reference gene primers was used by the study to estimate nucleated cell counts. Generated by immunoSEQ multiplex PCR, the TCRdb table keeps only in-frame clones and is missing some. V and J calls and clone size are given by that table; D and trimming were obtained from the DNA. The table records 110,000 to 150,000 clones, 80% of them present only once. J lost 3 bases, V lost 3 bases, and 15 bases had no gene match. Germline values: CDR1 SGHRS, CDR2 YFSETQ. The CDR3 is made up of 17 amino acids. The TCR was taken from a man aged 70-80 years who had recovered from COVID-19. V gene TRBV5-1 combines with J gene TRBJ2-7; 7 bases agree with TRBD2. The sample taken for sequencing was peripheral blood. The CDR3 DNA reads as TGCGCCAGCAGCTGGACCTCCTCGGATGGGGAGGGCTACGAGCAGTACTTC. This codes for CASSWTSSDGEGYEQYF. Based on the CDR3 plus reference TRBV5-1 and TRBJ2-7, the full variable domain is KAGVTQTPRYLIKTRGQQVTLSCSPISGHRSVSWYQQTPGQGLQFLFEYFSETQRNKGNFPGRFSGRQFSNSRSEMNVSTLELGDSALYLCASSWTSSDGEGYEQYFGPGTRLTVT.